This T cell receptor beta chain was sequenced for a study of blood T cells in healthy people across ages. The germline V and J ends were trimmed by 5 bases and 6 bases, with 14 bases remaining between them. The CDR3 spans 13 residues. PCR was performed a second time for about 7 to 11 cycles using a sample-barcoded 5' primer and a J-beta primer mix. Each sample yielded at least 3 million CDR3-containing paired-end reads. MiXCR, applied by TCRdb to the 5' RACE reads, yields one record per CDR3 protein. The data contain over a million distinct CDR3 sequences, 59% of them seen just once; the ten biggest clones take up roughly 6.3%.

The chain is built from TRBV12-3 or TRBV12-4 and TRBJ2-7; TRBD2 is a possible D gene (5 bases). The sequenced sample was blood. The clonotype originates from a man between 18 and 29 years old in good health. The CDR3 sequence: CASSPHGGGEQYF. The CDR3, as DNA: TGTGCCAGCAGTCCCCACGGAGGAGGCGAGCAGTACTTC.